This T cell receptor beta chain was documented in a study of PD-L1 blockade in urothelial cancer. Study in general: Males with bladder-origin urothelial cancer constituted most of the roughly 29 patients. Analysis of blood occurred 3 weeks (second dose) and 6 weeks after treatment start.

Each patient gave between 1 and 8 samples of peripheral blood mononuclear cells, which were collected pretreatment and during treatment. The investigators introduced synthetic TCR analog templates into each PCR as spikes. The table came from immunoSEQ multiplex PCR; TCRdb's copy has only in-frame clones and leaves some out. Among about 28,000 clones listed, 80% were seen once. V was pared by 1 base and J by 6 bases, with 10 bases between. The CDR3 sequence is 13 residues long. Germline CDR1 is SGHNT and CDR2 is YYREEE (reference sequence). Sequencing used PBMCs, obtained around atezolizumab (anti-PD-L1) treatment. The chain is built from TRBV5-4 and TRBJ1-2; D is possibly TRBD1 (5 bases). This receptor was identified in a man in his fifties or sixties with urothelial cancer. The CDR3 bases are TGTGCCAGCAGCTTGAGGCAGGGCAATGGCTACACCTTC. Translating gives CASSLRQGNGYTF.